This T cell receptor beta chain was identified in a study of neurological immune-mediated disorders (dated by TCRdb to between 2018 and 2020). Some background on the complete study: Peripheral blood TCR-beta repertoires from HTLV-I-associated myelopathy (HAM/TSP) patients, multiple sclerosis patients and healthy controls were compared by UMI-based sequencing. Longitudinal samples, technical triplicates and paired sorted CD4+ and CD8+ T-cell subsets, alongside PBMC samples, were included among the approximately 110 TCR-beta libraries. The cohort comprised roughly 69 subjects: approximately 15 HAM/TSP patients, around 34 multiple sclerosis patients and 20 or so healthy controls.

To synthesize cDNA, template-switch 5'RACE was performed with a primer carrying a 10-nucleotide random unique molecular identifier so that each TCR transcript was tagged. Every sequencing run yielded over 160 million TCR-beta sequences covering 15-18 subjects. Total RNA was extracted with the RNeasy kit. The KAPA Real-time Library Amplification kit was used to amplify TCR-beta VDJ regions with primers for the TCR constant region and the 5'RACE anchor. Sample indexes and Illumina adaptors were added in a first PCR, after which library yield was increased in a second PCR. After Ampure bead purification, the TCR product of roughly 650 bp was size-selected on a 2% E-gel SizeSelection system. Before pooling, libraries had their quality checked on a Bioanalyzer, their concentration measured with Qubit, and their quantity determined with the Kapa Library Quantification kit. An Illumina HiSeq 2500 was used to sequence the libraries paired-end at 2 x 150 bp. To increase sequence diversity, roughly 24-30% phiX was spiked into each library pool. The study's own analysis went as follows. The UMI-based MiGEC pipeline processed quality-filtered reads and removed over 75% of raw TCR sequences during error correction. IMGT germline references were used for aligning VDJ genes, and each clonotype was defined as a unique CDR3 amino acid sequence together with its V-J genes. VDJtools evaluated clonal expansion, Shannon diversity and CDR3 relatedness (CalcPairwiseDistances, ClusterSamples); CLCbio workbench built phylogenetic trees. A clone was classed as expanded if it had 8 or more unique UMIs, a cutoff based on coefficient-of-variation modelling across technical triplicates. TCRdb reanalyzed the raw reads on its own, using fastp at Q25 for trimming and MiXCR for clone calling, and kept in-frame beta chains. A single entry per CDR3 protein holds the most common genes and DNA from its merged rows. These V and J calls originate from TCRdb's pipeline instead of the authors' own analysis. For this sample there are under 60,000 distinct CDR3 sequences; approximately 10% appear just once. Of the sample, 21% falls within the top ten clones.

Paper-wide results and their limitations: The highest TCR clonal expansion was observed in HAM/TSP patients, whereas the lowest was observed in MS patients, even when compared with healthy controls. No identical CDR3 amino acid sequences were shared among expanded clones across subjects, suggesting private TCR-beta repertoires in all groups.

Relative to germline, V is 3 bases shorter and J is 10 bases shorter, with 9 bases between their ends. The cysteine opens and the phenylalanine closes a CDR3 of 12 amino acids. Only the CDR3 DNA is retained, 36 bases long and in frame from the first base. This clonotype occurred once. Its antigen remains unidentified. No base quality values were provided; no much bigger clone lies one nucleotide off. A solitary read yields weak support. For the unsorted PBMC libraries, 2 million PBMCs were stored in RNAlater at -80 degrees C until RNA extraction and were used to generate the libraries. Peripheral blood was subjected to Ficoll-Hypaque density gradient centrifugation to isolate PBMCs, which were then cryopreserved in liquid nitrogen.

The chain was built from TRBV12-3 or TRBV12-4 and TRBJ2-2, with the D gene uncertain. The source is a woman aged 40 to 55 with HTLV-1-associated myelopathy (HAM/TSP). The specimen sequenced was PBMCs. The CDR3 protein sequence reads: CASSLGTLELFF. The DNA is as follows: TGTGCCAGCAGTTTGGGCACCTTGGAGCTGTTTTTT.